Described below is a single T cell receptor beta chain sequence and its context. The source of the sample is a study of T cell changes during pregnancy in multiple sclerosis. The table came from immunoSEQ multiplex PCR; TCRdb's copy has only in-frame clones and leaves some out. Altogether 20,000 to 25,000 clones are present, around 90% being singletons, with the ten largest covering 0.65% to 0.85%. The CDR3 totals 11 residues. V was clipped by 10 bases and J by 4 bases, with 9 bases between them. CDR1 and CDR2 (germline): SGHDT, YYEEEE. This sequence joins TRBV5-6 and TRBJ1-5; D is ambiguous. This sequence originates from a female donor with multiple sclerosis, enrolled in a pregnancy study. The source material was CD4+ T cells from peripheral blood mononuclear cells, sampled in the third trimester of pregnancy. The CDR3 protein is CARQPNQPQHF. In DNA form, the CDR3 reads TGTGCCCGACAACCAAATCAGCCCCAGCATTTT.